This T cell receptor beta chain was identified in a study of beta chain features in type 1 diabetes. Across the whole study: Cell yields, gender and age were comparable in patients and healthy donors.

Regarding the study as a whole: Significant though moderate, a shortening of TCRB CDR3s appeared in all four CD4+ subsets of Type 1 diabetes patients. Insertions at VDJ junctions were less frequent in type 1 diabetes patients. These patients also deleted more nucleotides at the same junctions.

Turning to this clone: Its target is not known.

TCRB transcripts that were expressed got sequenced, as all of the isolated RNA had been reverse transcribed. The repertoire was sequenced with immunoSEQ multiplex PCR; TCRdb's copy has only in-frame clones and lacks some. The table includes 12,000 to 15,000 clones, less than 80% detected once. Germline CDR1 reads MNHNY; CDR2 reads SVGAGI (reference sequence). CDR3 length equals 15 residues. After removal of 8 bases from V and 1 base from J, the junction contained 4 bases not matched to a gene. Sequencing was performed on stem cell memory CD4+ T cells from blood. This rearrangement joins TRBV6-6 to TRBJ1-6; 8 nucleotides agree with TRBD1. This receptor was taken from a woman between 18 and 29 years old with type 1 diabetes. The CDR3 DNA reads TGTGCCAGCTCAGGGGGCATGTCCTATAATTCACCCCTCCACTTT. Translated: CASSGGMSYNSPLHF.